This T cell receptor beta chain was documented in a study of PD-L1 blockade in urothelial cancer. Study background: Individuals in the cohort had been given 0 to 3 earlier chemotherapy regimens. Tumor specimens possessed a median of around 1,500 T cells.

The assay was immunoSEQ multiplex PCR, and TCRdb's table has in-frame clones only and misses some. The data contain over 1,500 clones, 33% of them singletons. Patient disease was locally advanced or metastatic urothelial carcinoma. The input for sequencing was tumor tissue, taken before atezolizumab (anti-PD-L1) treatment. This clonotype originated in a man aged 55 to 69 with urothelial cancer.

Here the CDR3 DNA reads TGTGCCACCAGCATCAGAACACTGTCCACCGGGGAGCTGTTTTTT. Amino acid sequence: CATSIRTLSTGELFF. V is TRBV15 and J is TRBJ2-2, with no clear D. Germline V CDR1 and CDR2: LNHNV, YYDKDF (reference sequence). V gave up 4 bases and J gave up 4 bases, with 13 bases separating them. The CDR3 consists of 15 residues.